This TCR beta chain is from a study of CD8 T cells in ankylosing spondylitis. Details on this clonotype: Its antigen is still unknown.

TCRdb ran MiXCR on the 5' RACE reads and lists one entry per CDR3 protein. The sample includes about 150,000 distinct CDR3 sequences, roughly 44% seen only once; the top ten take around 15%. The CDR3 extends over 17 amino acids. Trimming stripped 0 bases from V and 1 base from J, with 14 bases between. Germline V gene sequence: CDR1 LGHNA, CDR2 YSLEER. Study-wide points: Within ankylosing spondylitis blood, a TCR beta motif made up of several highly homologous variants appeared to be characteristic. The clones that were linked to disease were reported to be significantly enriched in matched synovial fluid samples from ankylosing spondylitis patients.

Sequencing input: synovial fluid, either unsorted or a sorted T cell fraction (not recorded which). The chain carries TRBV4-3 and TRBJ2-3; no definite D call. The TCR originated in a male donor with ankylosing spondylitis. The CDR3 bases are TGCGCCAGCAGCCAAGAATGGCAGGCAATGGGCACAGATACGCAGTATTTT. It encodes CASSQEWQAMGTDTQYF.